This TCR beta chain was observed in a study of early T cells in non-severe SARS-CoV-2 infection (dated by TCRdb to about 2021). Turning to the overall study: TCR sequencing used bulk RNA from unsorted whole blood, so alpha and beta chains could not be paired. The investigation overall reported the following: Matching against VDJdb was skewed toward anti-spike CD8 responses, likely underestimated virus-specific expansions, and missed private and CD4 specificities.

This clonotype has ten or more counts. The antigen it binds to is not known. Nothing much larger sits one base from this clone, and base qualities are not available. The study was a case-control design nested within a healthcare worker cohort in London, UK, with weekly nasopharyngeal swab PCR tests and blood sampling. Healthcare workers were recruited during the week of the UK lockdown, between 23 and 31 March 2020, and followed weekly for up to roughly 15 weeks. The method was 5' RACE. The reads were generated on a NextSeq 500. In the TCR library protocol, unique molecular identifiers were attached to individual cDNA molecules to correct for PCR bias and sequencing error. Both TCR alpha and beta chains were sequenced, and tight co-correlation was observed between alpha and beta sequence abundances in each sample. From the authors' description of their analysis: Decombinator V4 was used to perform V gene, J gene and CDR3 annotation of TCR sequences. Expanded TCRs were defined as changing significantly between any two time points under a Poisson model with p below 0.0001. Abundances of TCRs were expressed as counts per million after normalisation to the total number of TCRs sequenced in each sample. TRAV1-2 paired with TRAJ12, TRAJ20 or TRAJ33 defined MAIT TCRs, while TRAV10 paired with TRAJ18 defined iNKT TCRs. VDJdb, accessed on 1 November 2021, was searched for TCRs annotated for CMV, EBV and SARS-CoV-2, and TCRs annotated for more than one antigen were excluded. In TCRdb, the public reads were trimmed at Q25 with fastp and aligned with MiXCR, with productive beta chains retained. Rows are combined by CDR3 protein, so each entry shows the most common genes and DNA. These V and J calls are TCRdb output, not the study's own analysis. The sample profile shows 45,000 to 50,000 distinct CDR3 sequences; approximately 5.6% of them were found once. Together, the top ten hold around 4.4% of the sample.

V is shortened by 5 bases, J by 6 bases, and the region joining them spans 9 bases. CDR1 and CDR2 are drawn from the germline V gene: SGHAT, FQNNGV. Reading from cysteine to phenylalanine, the CDR3 counts 12 amino acids. The read is trimmed to its CDR3 DNA, 36 bases read in frame from base 1. The origin of this receptor is an adult who was a healthcare worker with PCR-confirmed SARS-CoV-2 infection or an uninfected control (not recorded which). The sequenced sample was whole blood. Rearrangement joined TRBV11-2 to TRBJ2-3, with no confident D gene call. The DNA sequence is as follows: TGTGCCAGCAGCCTTGACCCCGATACGCAGTATTTT. It specifies CASSLDPDTQYF.